These 3 T cell receptor beta chains originate from one sample sequenced in a study of cytotoxic CD8 clonotypes in ibrutinib-treated CLL (dated by TCRdb to about 2021). The library was produced with the immunoSEQ multiplex PCR assay. Here the immuneACCESS table is served through TCRdb, limited to in-frame sequences with V and J called. Missing clones are a known gap in these copies; in checked studies unresolved V genes cover under half, and the rest lacks a known reason. Counted in this sample were 25,000 to 30,000 clones; 62% of them appeared once. The ten largest clones represent 11% to 15% of the sample. Specimen: PBMCs, collected before ibrutinib treatment. These receptors came from a human donor with chronic lymphocytic leukemia.

J is TRBJ2-4 and V is TRBV4-1; 9 bases align to TRBD1. Germline assignment: CDR1 MGHRA and CDR2 YSYEKL. CDR3 length: 15 amino acids. After removal of 4 bases from V and 8 bases from J, the junction contained 9 bases not matched to a gene. CDR3 in amino acids: CASSLFQGQGDIQYF. CDR3 DNA: TGCGCCAGCAGCCTCTTTCAGGGACAGGGAGACATTCAGTACTTC.

This clone is a singleton in its sample. Other nucleotide sequences in the sample specify the same CDR3. The rearrangement uses TRBV6-5 and TRBJ2-7; D is unresolved. Germline V CDR1 and CDR2: MNHEY, SVGAGI. This CDR3 is built from 13 residues. V was shortened by 0 bases and J by 3 bases, with 6 bases between the two germline ends. This CDR3 is CASSYSAGYEQYF. The CDR3 DNA reads TGTGCCAGCAGTTACTCGGCCGGCTACGAGCAGTACTTC.

The rearrangement uses TRBV5-1 and TRBJ1-4; 7 positions match TRBD1. Trimming at V came to 4 bases and at J to 0 bases, leaving 9 bases not matched to a gene. The CDR3 totals 17 residues. Germline CDR1 and CDR2: SGHRS and YFSETQ. The CDR3 DNA sequence: TGCGCCAGCAGCCCTATGGACAGGACTGCAACTAATGAAAAACTGTTTTTT. Its translation: CASSPMDRTATNEKLFF.